Listed below are T cell receptor beta chains from one sample, sequenced in a study of blood T cell repertoires in COVID-19. Profiling relied on immunoSEQ multiplex PCR, and the TCRdb table lists in-frame clones only, not all of them. The sample has 150,000 or so clones, 88% seen once. The sequenced sample consisted of peripheral blood. The receptors were sampled from a man aged 50 or older with acute or convalescent COVID-19. The CDR3 runs from the conserved cysteine through the conserved F or W. D genes are given only for firm matches. Size is stated for part of the rows, as once, few or many counts, or as a class when the clone is expanded.

D: TRBD1
size: NA
J: TRBJ1-2
V: TRBV2
CDR3: CASSALSGTGGEERTF
DNA: TGTGCCAGCAGTGCTCTTTCCGGGACAGGGGGCGAGGAGCGCACCTTC

D: NA
size: NA
J: TRBJ2-7
V: TRBV4-1
CDR3: CASSWTAGLPIYEQYF
DNA: TGCGCCAGCAGCTGGACGGCAGGACTACCTATCTACGAGCAGTACTTC

D: NA
size: NA
J: TRBJ1-3
V: TRBV5-6
CDR3: CASSWEGTKNPGNTIYF
DNA: TGTGCCAGCAGCTGGGAGGGGACGAAAAACCCTGGAAACACCATATATTTT

D: TRBD1
size: NA
J: TRBJ2-2
V: TRBV29-1
CDR3: CSVIQGTRSAGELFF
DNA: TGCAGCGTTATACAGGGGACGCGATCCGCCGGGGAGCTGTTTTTT

D: NA
size: NA
J: TRBJ1-4
V: TRBV6-5
CDR3: CASSFLESEKLFF
DNA: TGTGCCAGCAGTTTCCTAGAATCCGAAAAACTGTTTTTT

D: TRBD1
size: NA
J: TRBJ1-4
V: TRBV10-1
CDR3: CASSEITGVGEKLFF
DNA: TGCGCCAGCAGTGAAATTACAGGGGTTGGAGAAAAACTGTTTTTT

D: NA
size: NA
J: TRBJ1-2
V: TRBV6-6
CDR3: CASSYSRQEYGYTF
DNA: TGTGCCAGCAGTTACTCGAGACAGGAGTATGGCTACACCTTC

D: NA
size: NA
J: TRBJ2-2
V: TRBV5-1
CDR3: CASSLLAGLSAGELFF
DNA: TGCGCCAGCAGCTTGTTGGCGGGGCTGAGCGCCGGGGAGCTGTTTTTT

D: NA
size: NA
J: TRBJ1-4
V: TRBV14
CDR3: CASSTGEKLFF
DNA: TGTGCCAGCTCGACAGGAGAAAAACTGTTTTTT

D: TRBD1
size: NA
J: TRBJ1-6
V: TRBV2
CDR3: CASSVSRGQWNSPLHF
DNA: TGTGCCAGCAGTGTAAGCAGGGGGCAGTGGAATTCACCCCTCCACTTT

D: TRBD1
size: once
J: TRBJ2-2
V: TRBV7-2
CDR3: CASSSRTGYHGELFF
DNA: TGTGCCAGCAGCTCTCGGACAGGGTATCACGGGGAGCTGTTTTTT

D: NA
size: NA
J: TRBJ2-7
V: TRBV28
CDR3: CASGKLNSEQYF
DNA: TGTGCCAGCGGCAAACTAAATTCCGAGCAGTACTTC

D: NA
size: NA
J: TRBJ2-2
V: TRBV30
CDR3: CALDRTGTGELFF
DNA: TGTGCCCTGGATCGAACGGGAACCGGGGAGCTGTTTTTT

D: NA
size: NA
J: TRBJ1-2
V: TRBV24-1
CDR3: CATSDSRGRGGYTF
DNA: TGTGCCACCAGTGATTCGCGGGGGCGAGGGGGCTACACCTTC

D: NA
size: NA
J: TRBJ1-1
V: TRBV7-3
CDR3: CASSPQANTEAFF
DNA: TGTGCCAGCAGCCCTCAGGCGAACACTGAAGCTTTCTTT

D: TRBD1
size: NA
J: TRBJ1-1
V: TRBV29-1
CDR3: CSAGQAREAFF
DNA: TGCAGCGCCGGACAGGCCCGGGAAGCTTTCTTT

D: NA
size: NA
J: TRBJ2-7
V: TRBV27
CDR3: CASRDVKLGGHEQYF
DNA: TGTGCCAGCAGGGACGTTAAGTTAGGGGGTCACGAGCAGTACTTC

D: NA
size: NA
J: TRBJ1-1
V: TRBV6-1
CDR3: CASSERGQIRAFF
DNA: TGTGCCAGCAGTGAGAGGGGACAAATTAGGGCTTTCTTT

D: TRBD1
size: NA
J: TRBJ1-2
V: TRBV12-3/TRBV12-4
CDR3: CASSRQGLDGYTF
DNA: TGTGCCAGCAGCCGACAGGGGCTGGACGGCTACACCTTC

D: NA
size: NA
J: TRBJ1-4
V: TRBV18
CDR3: CASSPRGGLGEKLFF
DNA: TGTGCCAGCTCACCACGCGGAGGGTTAGGGGAAAAACTGTTTTTT

D: NA
size: NA
J: TRBJ1-2
V: TRBV6-5
CDR3: CASRLRVNYGYTF
DNA: TGTGCCAGCAGGCTCAGGGTTAACTATGGCTACACCTTC

D: NA
size: NA
J: TRBJ2-3
V: TRBV6-5
CDR3: CASRPGQSSTDTQYF
DNA: TGTGCCAGCAGACCCGGACAGTCTAGCACAGATACGCAGTATTTT